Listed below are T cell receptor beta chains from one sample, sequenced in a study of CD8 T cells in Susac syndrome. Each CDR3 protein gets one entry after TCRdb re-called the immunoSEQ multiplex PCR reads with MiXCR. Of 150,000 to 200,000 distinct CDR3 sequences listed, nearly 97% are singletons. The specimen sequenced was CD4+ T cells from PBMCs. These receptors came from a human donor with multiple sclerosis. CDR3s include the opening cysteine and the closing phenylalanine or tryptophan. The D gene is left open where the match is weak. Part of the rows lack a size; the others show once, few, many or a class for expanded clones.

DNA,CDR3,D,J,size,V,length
TGTGCGACTAGTATGCAGGGGAGAAGTGAAAAACTGTTTTTT,CATSMQGRSEKLFF,-,TRBJ1-4,-,TRBV19,14
TGCAGTGCTAGCCAACCGTTGGGGAGGGACTATGGCTACACCTTC,CSASQPLGRDYGYTF,-,TRBJ1-2,-,TRBV20-1,15
TGTGCCAGCAGGGACGGACAGGGGGCTCAGCCCCAGCATTTT,CASRDGQGAQPQHF,TRBD1,TRBJ1-5,-,TRBV6-1,14
TGTGCCAGCAGCCCAATCGTTCCCTACGAGCAGTACTTC,CASSPIVPYEQYF,-,TRBJ2-7,-,TRBV7-6,13
TGCAGCGTCCTAGCGGGGGGATACTACAATGAGCAGTTCTTC,CSVLAGGYYNEQFF,TRBD2,TRBJ2-1,-,TRBV29-1,14
TGTGCCAGCAGGGCGATGACTAGCTCTCCCCACGAGCAGTACTTC,CASRAMTSSPHEQYF,TRBD2,TRBJ2-7,-,TRBV12-3/TRBV12-4,15
TGTGCCAGCAGCCCCACAGGGGGCCCCTACAATGAGCAGTTCTTC,CASSPTGGPYNEQFF,TRBD1,TRBJ2-1,-,TRBV7-8,15
TGCAGCGTTGAATCACCGGGAAACTCGCCCTCCTACAATGAGCAGTTCTTC,CSVESPGNSPSYNEQFF,-,TRBJ2-1,-,TRBV29-1,17
TGTGCCAGCAGTTACTCCTCCACAGGGGGCAATGAGCAGTTCTTC,CASSYSSTGGNEQFF,TRBD1,TRBJ2-1,-,TRBV28,15
TGTGCCAGCAGCCACCAGCGGGGGAACAATGAGCAGTTCTTC,CASSHQRGNNEQFF,TRBD2,TRBJ2-1,once,TRBV3-1,14
TGTGCCAGCTCTCCGGTATGGAAACGGACCTTGGCCAACGTCCTGACTTTC,CASSPVWKRTLANVLTF,-,TRBJ2-6,-,TRBV18,17
TGTGCCAGCAGCTTAGTAGCAGGGCCCCCGATCGAGCAGTACTTC,CASSLVAGPPIEQYF,-,TRBJ2-7,-,TRBV7-9,15
TGTGCCAGCAGGACTAGCGGGGGGGTGAATGAGCAGTTCTTC,CASRTSGGVNEQFF,TRBD2,TRBJ2-1,-,TRBV6-5,14
TGTGCCAGCTCACCTACAGATACGCAGTATTTT,CASSPTDTQYF,-,TRBJ2-3,few,TRBV18,11
TGTGCCAGCAGCCCGACAGGGATGGGGACCGGGGAGCTGTTTTTT,CASSPTGMGTGELFF,TRBD1,TRBJ2-2,-,TRBV5-4,15
TGCAGTGCTAGAGATTATAGGGCAAATTCACCCCTCCACTTT,CSARDYRANSPLHF,-,TRBJ1-6,-,TRBV20-1,14
TGTGCCAGCAGCCAAGGCAGGGATGATGGCTACACCTTC,CASSQGRDDGYTF,-,TRBJ1-2,-,TRBV3-1,13
TGCAGTGCTAGAGATGCGGGGCGGACTACTTACGAGCAGTACTTC,CSARDAGRTTYEQYF,-,TRBJ2-7,-,TRBV20-1,15
TGTGCCAGCAGTTATGCCGGCAGGGCTCTCGAGCAGTACTTC,CASSYAGRALEQYF,-,TRBJ2-7,-,TRBV27,14
TGTGCCAGCAGCCAAGATACCGCAGGGAAGGGTAGGGAGACCCAGTACTTC,CASSQDTAGKGRETQYF,-,TRBJ2-5,-,TRBV4-2,17
TGCGCCAGCAGCTGGTCCAACAATGAGCAGTTCTTC,CASSWSNNEQFF,-,TRBJ2-1,once,TRBV5-1,12
TGCGCCAGCAGCTTGGTGGAGGCCGTCAATGAGCAGTTCTTC,CASSLVEAVNEQFF,-,TRBJ2-1,-,TRBV5-1,14